This entry lists 30 T cell receptor beta chains sequenced from one sample in a study of CXCR3-negative and CXCR3-positive naive CD8 T cells. Findings and limits, study-wide: Relative to CXCR3-negative naive cells, CXCR3-positive naive cells had more hydrophobic TRB CDR3s.

It was by 5' RACE with UMI labels that the TRB cDNA libraries were prepared. For each CDR3 protein, TCRdb gives one entry from its re-call of the 5' RACE reads, without DNA. The sample has under 90,000 distinct CDR3 sequences. Their recognized antigens are unknown. Sequencing used naive CXCR3+ CD8+ T cells from blood. Subset meaning: CD45RO-CCR7+CD27+CD95- naive CD8+ T cells expressing CXCR3 (TNR3+). These TCRs come from a human donor in good health. Some clones in this sample may be carry-over from other donors' samples.

The chain uses TRBV28 and TRBJ2-3; TCRdb returns TRBD2, unconfirmable since there is no DNA. Germline V gene lookup returns CDR1 MDHEN and CDR2 SYDVKM. The CDR3 is 13 amino acids. The chain's CDR3 is CASSSEGTDTQYF.

This chain connects TRBV5-4 to TRBJ2-7. The CDR3 has 13 residues. Germline CDR1 SGHNT, CDR2 YYREEE (reference sequence). CDR3 protein: CASSLVGNYEQYF.

The chain employs TRBV6-2 or TRBV6-3 and TRBJ2-7; TCRdb returns TRBD1, unconfirmable since there is no DNA. Germline loops: CDR1 MNHEY, CDR2 SVGEGT. The CDR3 contains 15 residues. This CDR3 is CASREQGAISYEQYF.

The chain links TRBV29-1 to TRBJ2-2; TCRdb gives TRBD1 as the D gene, but with no DNA this cannot be confirmed. Germline CDR1 is SQVTM and CDR2 is ANQGSEA. The CDR3 spans 12 residues. The CDR3 is CSVGSGPGELFF.

The chain links TRBV12-3 or TRBV12-4 to TRBJ2-2; the TCRdb D gene call, TRBD1, has no DNA to confirm it. The CDR3 is made up of 14 amino acids. CDR3 sequence reads: CASSLRQDTGELFF.

This sequence joins TRBV27 and TRBJ1-1. The CDR3 covers 14 residues. Germline CDR1 MNHEY, CDR2 SMNVEV (reference sequence). The CDR3 spells CASSLGNMNTEAFF.

The J gene is TRBJ2-1, the V gene TRBV5-1; absent DNA, TCRdb's TRBD1 call cannot be checked. The V gene's germline CDR1 is SGHRS and CDR2 YFSETQ. The CDR3 runs 19 residues. This CDR3 reads CASSLLFRVNGASYNEQFF. The entire variable domain, with the rest obtained from reference TRBV5-1 and TRBJ2-1, is as follows: KAGVTQTPRYLIKTRGQQVTLSCSPISGHRSVSWYQQTPGQGLQFLFEYFSETQRNKGNFPGRFSGRQFSNSRSEMNVSTLELGDSALYLCASSLLFRVNGASYNEQFFGPGTRLTVL.

J is TRBJ2-5 and V is TRBV2; TCRdb picks TRBD1, but there is no DNA to check that call. CDR3 size: 13 residues. The germline CDR1 and CDR2 sequences are SNHLY and FYNNEI. The CDR3 loop is CASSEQGEETQYF.

V and J are TRBV20-1 and TRBJ2-7; without DNA, the TCRdb call of TRBD1 cannot be checked. Germline CDR1 reads DFQATT; CDR2 reads SNEGSKA (reference sequence). This CDR3 is built from 16 residues. CDR3 sequence reads: CSARVLKTGDSYEQYF.

This chain links TRBV7-9 with TRBJ2-1; TCRdb proposes TRBD2, but this gene call is untestable without DNA. Germline V gene lookup returns CDR1 SEHNR and CDR2 FQNEAQ (reference sequence). The CDR3 extends over 12 amino acids. CDR3: CASSLGDSGQFF.

The V and J genes are TRBV6-2 or TRBV6-3 and TRBJ1-1; without DNA, the TCRdb call of TRBD1 cannot be checked. In germline, CDR1 is MNHEY, CDR2 SVGEGT. CDR3 length equals 12 residues. The CDR3 here is CASYGGAREAFF.

The genes are TRBV28 and TRBJ1-2. The CDR3 has 15 residues. The V gene's germline CDR1 is MDHEN and CDR2 SYDVKM. CDR3 in amino acids: CASSPTVGDGYGYTF.

The V gene is TRBV7-9, the J gene TRBJ2-7; TCRdb indicates TRBD2, and absent DNA this call remains unverified. The germline gives CDR1 SEHNR, CDR2 FQNEAQ (reference sequence). CDR3 length: 14 residues. The CDR3: CASSLRTRAYEQYF.

The rearrangement joins TRBV4-1 to TRBJ2-2. The V gene's germline CDR1 is MGHRA and CDR2 YSYEKL. The CDR3 length is 14 residues. The chain's CDR3 is CASSQASDTGELFF.

This chain links TRBV7-3 with TRBJ1-1; TCRdb gives TRBD1 as the D gene, but with no DNA this cannot be confirmed. The CDR3 loop spans 13 amino acids. Germline CDR1 and CDR2: SGHTA and FQGTGA. CDR3 sequence reads: CASSLSWGSEAFF.

This chain's CDR3 is CASSSPGGPYNEQFF. This chain joins TRBV12-3 or TRBV12-4 and TRBJ2-1; lacking DNA, the TRBD2 call made by TCRdb goes unchecked. The CDR3 contains 15 residues.

This rearrangement joins TRBV25-1 to TRBJ1-1. Looked up from germline, CDR1 is MGHDK and CDR2 is SYGVNS. The CDR3 extends over 13 amino acids. CDR3 amino acids: CASSEAGWTEAFF.

This sequence joins TRBV6-2 or TRBV6-3 and TRBJ2-3; TCRdb picks TRBD1, but there is no DNA to check that call. The CDR3 has 20 residues. Germline V CDR1 and CDR2: MNHEY, SVGEGT. The CDR3 sequence is CASSYTPRGRLAVGTDTQYF.

The J gene is TRBJ2-1, the V gene TRBV12-3 or TRBV12-4; TCRdb picks TRBD1, but there is no DNA to check that call. The CDR3 runs 14 residues. This CDR3 reads CASSSSGGRNEQFF.

V gene TRBV27 combines with J gene TRBJ2-7; the TCRdb D gene call, TRBD1, has no DNA to confirm it. The CDR3 runs 14 residues. Per the germline V gene, CDR1 is MNHEY and CDR2 is SMNVEV (reference sequence). This chain's CDR3 is CASRTGEVRYEQYF.

The chain couples TRBV20-1 to TRBJ2-7; the TCRdb call, TRBD1, lacks DNA for checking. The CDR3 has 14 residues. In germline, CDR1 is DFQATT, CDR2 SNEGSKA (reference sequence). The CDR3 loop is CSARDGRGAYEQYF.

The chain's CDR3 is CASSFGGEQFF. The chain links TRBV7-6 to TRBJ2-1; TCRdb selects TRBD1, and the lack of DNA leaves this call unchecked. Germline-derived CDR1 and CDR2 are SGHVS and FNYEAQ. CDR3 size: 11 residues.

V is TRBV13 and J is TRBJ1-2. Germline loops: CDR1 PRHDT, CDR2 FYEKMQ (reference sequence). This CDR3 spans 14 amino acids. The CDR3: CASSLLDPSSGYTF. The full variable domain, in which reference TRBV13 and TRBJ1-2 provide the parts outside the CDR3, is AAGVIQSPRHLIKEKRETATLKCYPIPRHDTVYWYQQGPGQDPQFLISFYEKMQSDKGSIPDRFSAQQFSDYHSELNMSSLELGDSALYFCASSLLDPSSGYTFGSGTRLTVV.

This chain joins TRBV6-5 and TRBJ2-3; TCRdb picks TRBD2, but there is no DNA to check that call. The germline CDR1 and CDR2 sequences are MNHEY and SVGAGI. The CDR3 extends over 14 amino acids. CDR3 residues: CASSEGLARDTQYF.

The chain carries TRBV3-1 and TRBJ2-7. This CDR3 has 12 amino acids. Per germline, CDR1 LGHDT and CDR2 YNNKEL (reference sequence). Here the CDR3 reads CASSQDNYEQYF.

This chain connects TRBV6-6 to TRBJ2-7; the TRBD2 assignment by TCRdb is unverifiable without DNA. The CDR3 spans 13 residues. Germline assignment: CDR1 MNHNY and CDR2 SVGAGI (reference sequence). The CDR3 here is CASSSGLHYEQYF.

The chain joins TRBV7-9 to TRBJ2-1; TCRdb reports TRBD1, a call that lacks DNA to check it against. CDR3 size: 14 residues. Per the germline V gene, CDR1 is SEHNR and CDR2 is FQNEAQ (reference sequence). The CDR3 is CASNLQGAYNEQFF.

This chain joins TRBV19 and TRBJ2-1; the D gene TCRdb calls, TRBD2, cannot be checked with no DNA. Looked up from germline, CDR1 is LNHDA and CDR2 is SQIVND (reference sequence). CDR3 size: 16 residues. The CDR3 is CASSIGGTSGYNEQFF.

This CDR3 is CASSPRGIEQYF. The chain uses TRBV7-9 and TRBJ2-7; TCRdb selects TRBD1, and the lack of DNA leaves this call unchecked. The length of the CDR3 is 12 residues. The germline CDR1 and CDR2 sequences are SEHNR and FQNEAQ (reference sequence).

The rearrangement links TRBV6-5 to TRBJ2-2; TCRdb's D call of TRBD1 is untestable without DNA. Germline CDR1 MNHEY, CDR2 SVGAGI. This CDR3 is built from 14 residues. This CDR3 reads CASGGQGNTGELFF.